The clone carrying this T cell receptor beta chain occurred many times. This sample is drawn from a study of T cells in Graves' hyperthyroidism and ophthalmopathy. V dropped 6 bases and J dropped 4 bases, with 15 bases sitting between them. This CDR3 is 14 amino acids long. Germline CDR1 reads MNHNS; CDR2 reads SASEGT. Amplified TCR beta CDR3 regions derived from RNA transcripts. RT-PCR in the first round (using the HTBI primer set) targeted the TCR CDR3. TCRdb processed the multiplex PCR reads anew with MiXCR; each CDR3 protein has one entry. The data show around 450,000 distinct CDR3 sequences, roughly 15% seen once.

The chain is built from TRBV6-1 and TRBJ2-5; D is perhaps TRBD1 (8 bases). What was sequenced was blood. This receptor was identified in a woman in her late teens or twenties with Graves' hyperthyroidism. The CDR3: CASSTGGVLETQYF. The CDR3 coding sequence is TGTGCCAGCAGCACAGGGGGGGTTTTAGAGACCCAGTACTTC.